This is a list of T cell receptor beta chains from one sample in a study of cytomegalovirus exposure and HLA in healthy donors. The repertoire was sequenced with immunoSEQ multiplex PCR; TCRdb's copy has only in-frame clones and lacks some. The sample has approximately 100,000 clones; around nine tenths are singletons. Sequencing was performed on PBMCs. All receptors derive from a woman aged 18-29 years in good health and CMV-seronegative. Both conserved end residues are part of each CDR3. D genes are given only for firm matches. Some rows have no size entry. The others give once, few or many, or a class for an expanded clone.

size | D | J | V | CDR3 | DNA
- | TRBD1 | TRBJ2-7 | TRBV27 | CASSFRWDRGLGGQYF | TGTGCCAGCAGTTTCAGGTGGGACAGGGGCTTAGGGGGGCAGTACTTC
- | TRBD1 | TRBJ2-7 | TRBV28 | CASTGPGTGHYEQYF | TGTGCCAGCACCGGCCCCGGGACAGGGCACTACGAGCAGTACTTC
- | TRBD1 | TRBJ1-5 | TRBV19 | CASSLTGIIPQPQHF | TGTGCCAGTAGCCTGACAGGGATTATTCCTCAGCCCCAGCATTTT
- | TRBD1 | TRBJ2-1 | TRBV28 | CASSGRQGGDNAFF | TGTGCCAGCAGTGGAAGACAGGGGGGTGACAATGCGTTCTTC
- | - | TRBJ2-7 | TRBV6-5 | CASTTPGVPYEQYF | TGTGCCAGTACTACACCGGGGGTCCCCTACGAGCAGTACTTC
once | - | TRBJ2-3 | TRBV5-4 | CASSPKQTGSTDTQYF | TGTGCCAGCAGCCCCAAACAGACAGGATCCACAGATACGCAGTATTTT
few | - | TRBJ2-1 | TRBV6-6 | CASSRDYDSYNEQFF | TGTGCCAGCAGTCGAGACTATGATTCCTACAATGAGCAGTTCTTC
- | - | TRBJ2-2 | TRBV5-1 | CASSVGQSPPGELFF | TGCGCCAGCAGCGTCGGACAGAGTCCTCCCGGGGAGCTGTTTTTT
- | - | TRBJ1-3 | TRBV2 | CASRETAGGGNTIYF | TGTGCCAGCAGGGAGACGGCGGGGGGTGGAAACACCATATATTTT
- | TRBD1 | TRBJ1-2 | TRBV30 | CAWSGLRTGGGYTF | TGTGCCTGGAGTGGACTGAGGACAGGAGGCGGCTACACCTTC
- | - | TRBJ1-3 | TRBV28 | CASTTMTGPGNTIYF | TGTGCCAGCACCACCATGACAGGCCCTGGAAACACCATATATTTT
few | - | TRBJ1-5 | TRBV10-3 | CAISDSVSDQPQHF | TGTGCCATCAGTGACTCAGTAAGCGATCAGCCCCAGCATTTT
- | TRBD2 | TRBJ2-2 | TRBV5-4 | CASSGGLANGELFF | TGTGCCAGCAGCGGGGGACTAGCGAACGGGGAGCTGTTTTTT
- | - | TRBJ1-1 | TRBV11-1 | CASSPYSEAFF | TGTGCCAGCAGCCCGTACAGTGAAGCTTTCTTT
- | - | TRBJ2-6 | TRBV30 | CAWSVYSGANVLTF | TGTGCCTGGAGTGTATACTCTGGGGCCAACGTCCTGACTTTC
- | - | TRBJ2-3 | TRBV27 | CASRGDRDTQYF | TGTGCCAGCAGGGGCGACAGGGATACGCAGTATTTT
- | TRBD2 | TRBJ2-1 | TRBV9 | CASSVGGSYNEQFF | TGTGCCAGCAGCGTGGGGGGGAGTTACAATGAGCAGTTCTTC
- | TRBD2 | TRBJ2-5 | TRBV4-2 | CASSQDRGRGGRETQYF | TGTGCCAGCAGCCAAGATAGGGGGCGGGGGGGCCGCGAGACCCAGTACTTC
few | TRBD2 | TRBJ2-2 | TRBV9 | CASSGGLASTGELFF | TGTGCCAGCAGCGGGGGACTAGCCAGCACCGGGGAGCTGTTTTTT
few | - | TRBJ1-1 | TRBV6-5 | CASIPTTGTEAFF | TGTGCCAGCATCCCCACGACGGGGACTGAAGCTTTCTTT
- | TRBD2 | TRBJ2-5 | TRBV27 | CASSLYPMASGGETQYF | TGTGCCAGCAGTTTATACCCCATGGCATCGGGGGGGGAGACCCAGTACTTC
- | - | TRBJ2-5 | TRBV7-2 | CASSKAQEETQYF | TGTGCCAGCAGCAAAGCCCAAGAAGAGACCCAGTACTTC
- | TRBD1 | TRBJ2-3 | TRBV2 | CAGGRDRNPSTDTQYF | TGTGCCGGTGGTCGGGACAGGAACCCTAGCACAGATACGCAGTATTTT
- | - | TRBJ1-2 | TRBV28 | CASSPPSTAIYGYTF | TGTGCCAGCAGTCCTCCCTCGACAGCTATTTATGGCTACACCTTC
- | TRBD1 | TRBJ1-1 | TRBV7-2 | CASSFQGAVTEAFF | TGTGCCAGCAGCTTCCAGGGGGCTGTCACTGAAGCTTTCTTT
- | TRBD1 | TRBJ2-5 | TRBV27 | CASSWTGTQETQYF | TGTGCCAGCAGTTGGACAGGAACCCAAGAGACCCAGTACTTC